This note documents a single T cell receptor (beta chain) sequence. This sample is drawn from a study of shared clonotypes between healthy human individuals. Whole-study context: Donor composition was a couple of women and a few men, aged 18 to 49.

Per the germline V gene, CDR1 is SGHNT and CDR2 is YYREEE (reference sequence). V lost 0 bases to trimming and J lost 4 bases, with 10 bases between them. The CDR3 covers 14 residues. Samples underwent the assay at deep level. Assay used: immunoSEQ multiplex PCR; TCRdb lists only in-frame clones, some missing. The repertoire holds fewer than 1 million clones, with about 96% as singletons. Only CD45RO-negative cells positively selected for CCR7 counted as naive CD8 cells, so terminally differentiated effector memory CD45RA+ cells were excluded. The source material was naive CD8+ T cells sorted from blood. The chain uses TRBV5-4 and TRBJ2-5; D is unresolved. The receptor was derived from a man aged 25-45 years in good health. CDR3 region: CASSLARAPETQYF. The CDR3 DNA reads TGTGCCAGCAGCTTGGCCCGGGCCCCAGAGACCCAGTACTTC.